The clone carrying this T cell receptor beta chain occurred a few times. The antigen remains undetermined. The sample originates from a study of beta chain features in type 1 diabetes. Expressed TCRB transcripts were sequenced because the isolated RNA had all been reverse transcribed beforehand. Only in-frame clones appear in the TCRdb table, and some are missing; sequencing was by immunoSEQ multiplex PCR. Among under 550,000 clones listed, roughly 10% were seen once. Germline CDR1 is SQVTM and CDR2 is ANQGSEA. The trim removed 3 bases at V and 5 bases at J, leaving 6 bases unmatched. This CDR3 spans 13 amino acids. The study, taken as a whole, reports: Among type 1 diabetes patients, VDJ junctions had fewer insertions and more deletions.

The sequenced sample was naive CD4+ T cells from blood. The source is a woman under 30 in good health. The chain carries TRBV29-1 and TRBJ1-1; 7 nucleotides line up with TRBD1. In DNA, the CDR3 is TGCAGCGTTGAGCGGGACAGCTGGACTGAAGCTTTCTTT. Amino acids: CSVERDSWTEAFF.